The entry below gives a single T cell receptor beta chain sequence along with its context. The antigen is undetermined. This PCR relied on a set of 60 Vbeta primers and 13 Jbeta primers. Repertoires were generated with immunoSEQ multiplex PCR, while TCRdb's copy carries only in-frame clones and drops some. The sample totals tens of thousands of clones; its top ten clones hold about 0.61%. The data originate from a study of cytomegalovirus exposure and HLA in healthy donors. Study in general: Sequencing of about 179 million T cells in an earlier analysis found under 120 million unique TCR beta sequences.

Study results and caveats: As a later analysis revealed, the rate of TCR association differed by HLA locus, with DRB1 most and HLA-C fewest.

Germline CDR1 reads MDHEN; CDR2 reads SYDVKM. The CDR3 spans 14 residues. V lost 5 bases to trimming and J lost 5 bases; unmatched junction nucleotides: 6. The sample was PBMCs. The TCR sequence derives from a man between 45 and 60 years old in good health and CMV-seronegative. The J gene is TRBJ1-2, the V gene TRBV28; 9 nucleotides align to TRBD1. CDR3 sequence reads: CASSTSGQGYGYTF. For the CDR3, the DNA is TGTGCCAGCAGTACCTCGGGACAGGGATATGGCTACACCTTC.